This entry concerns a single T cell receptor (beta chain). The sample originates from a study of PD-1 blockade in classical Hodgkin lymphoma. Time point in this sample: cycle 4 day 1 (C4D1), after 6 weeks of nivolumab. Every single patient, without exception, relapsed after autologous stem cell transplantation, and brentuximab vedotin exposure varied. The table came from immunoSEQ multiplex PCR; TCRdb's copy has only in-frame clones and leaves some out. Here the sample spans 30,000 to 50,000 clones, 77% being singletons. The receptor was isolated from a human donor with classical Hodgkin lymphoma. The sample in question was peripheral blood mononuclear cells (PBMCs), obtained before the fourth cycle of nivolumab.

CDR3 nucleotides: TGCGCCAGCAGCCAAGAACTCGGGACAGGGTACTCCTACGAGCAGTACTTC. Its protein is CASSQELGTGYSYEQYF. J is TRBJ2-7 and V is TRBV4-3; 9 bases are a match to TRBD1. Trimming took 0 bases from V and 0 from J; bases not matched to a gene: 6. Germline V gene sequence: CDR1 LGHNA, CDR2 YSLEER. CDR3 length equals 17 residues.